This TCR beta chain was identified in a study of response to subunit inactivated influenza vaccine. General study results and limits: With each seasonal influenza vaccination, the authors suggested, few new T cells are recruited.

This clonotype was counted between two and nine times. What it binds is not known. Germline loops: CDR1 ENHRY, CDR2 SYGVKD. V lost 6 bases and J lost 6, with 17 bases in between. The CDR3 loop spans 15 amino acids. TCRdb re-derived calls from the RT-PCR reads in MiXCR, one entry per CDR3 protein. Counted here are around 490,000 distinct CDR3 sequences, 6% to 9% occurring once; the ten biggest clones make up 13%. This receptor was obtained from a man aged 45 to 70 who received an inactivated influenza vaccine. The starting material was PBMCs from blood, obtained approximately 25 months after vaccination. The V gene is TRBV10-3, the J gene TRBJ2-2, with D perhaps matching TRBD1 or TRBD2 (7 bases each). Written as DNA, the CDR3 is TGTGCCATCAGCCCCCAGGGGGGGTCTCCCGGGGAGCTGTTTTTT. It specifies CAISPQGGSPGELFF.